Below, 28 T cell receptor beta chains from the same sample are listed, as sequenced in a study of PD-1 blockade in classical Hodgkin lymphoma. Sequenced by immunoSEQ multiplex PCR; TCRdb stores in-frame clones only, minus some. The data show under 100,000 clones, roughly 88% seen once. There was relapse after autologous stem cell transplantation in every patient, and there was variation in brentuximab vedotin exposure. The specimen was peripheral blood mononuclear cells (PBMCs), collected at baseline. These receptors all stem from a human donor with classical Hodgkin lymphoma.

V gene TRBV19 combines with J gene TRBJ2-7; possibly TRBD2 for D (6 bases). This CDR3 region has 15 residues. Trimming stripped 4 bases from V and 1 base from J, with 14 bases between. Germline CDR1 and CDR2: LNHDA and SQIVND (reference sequence). Here the CDR3 reads CASSNPGGGSYEQYF. The CDR3 DNA is TGTGCCAGTAGTAACCCCGGAGGAGGGTCCTACGAGCAGTACTTC. Variable domain in full (rest from reference TRBV19 and TRBJ2-7): DGGITQSPKYLFRKEGQNVTLSCEQNLNHDAMYWYRQDPGQGLRLIYYSQIVNDFQKGDIAEGYSVSREKKESFPLTVTSAQKNPTAFYLCASSNPGGGSYEQYFGPGTRLTVT.

V is TRBV6-4 and J is TRBJ1-4; D remains ambiguous. This CDR3 region has 17 residues. Trimming took 5 bases from V and 1 from J, leaving 17 bases between them. Looked up from germline, CDR1 is MRHNA and CDR2 is SNTAGT. Written as DNA, the CDR3 is TGTGCCAGCAGTCCAGGACGGGAACACGGAACTAATGAAAAACTGTTTTTT. Translation gives CASSPGREHGTNEKLFF.

This clone qualifies as large. V usage is TRBV27 and J usage is TRBJ1-2, with 7 nucleotides matching TRBD1. The CDR3 has 14 residues. Germline V CDR1 and CDR2: MNHEY, SMNVEV (reference sequence). Trimming cost V 4 bases and J 5 bases; bases outside gene matches: 7. CDR3 nucleotides: TGTGCCAGCAGTTCAGCGACAGGGCCGTATGGCTACACCTTC. Its protein product is CASSSATGPYGYTF.

The CDR3 sequence: CASSQVRNTGELFF. The CDR3, as DNA: TGTGCCAGCAGCCAAGTTAGGAACACCGGGGAGCTGTTTTTT. The chain is built from TRBV14 and TRBJ2-2; D is undetermined. The ends were cut back, 1 base at V and 1 base at J, with 4 bases in the middle. This CDR3 is 14 amino acids long. Per germline, CDR1 SGHDN and CDR2 FVKESK.

In this sample, this clone turned up once. The chain joins TRBV19 to TRBJ2-7; D remains unclear. Looked up from germline, CDR1 is LNHDA and CDR2 is SQIVND (reference sequence). The CDR3 runs 12 residues. Trimming took 5 bases from V and 6 from J, leaving 11 bases between them. CDR3 region: CASSHKGGEQYF. Written as DNA, the CDR3 is TGTGCCAGTAGTCACAAGGGCGGCGAGCAGTACTTC. Full variable domain (rest looked up from reference TRBV19 and TRBJ2-7): DGGITQSPKYLFRKEGQNVTLSCEQNLNHDAMYWYRQDPGQGLRLIYYSQIVNDFQKGDIAEGYSVSREKKESFPLTVTSAQKNPTAFYLCASSHKGGEQYFGPGTRLTVT.

This sequence joins TRBV15 and TRBJ1-6; D call uncertain. The CDR3 has 15 amino acids. The V end lost 0 bases, the J end lost 8 bases, and 11 bases lay between the germline ends. In germline, CDR1 is LNHNV, CDR2 YYDKDF (reference sequence). The CDR3, as DNA: TGTGCCACCAGCAGAGACCCCTCCGGGGATTCACCCCTCCACTTT. The encoded protein is CATSRDPSGDSPLHF.

The chain recombines TRBV5-4 with TRBJ2-7, with 7 bases matching TRBD1. Trimming removed 4 bases from V and 7 bases from J; junction bases left unmatched: 11. Germline values: CDR1 SGHNT, CDR2 YYREEE (reference sequence). The CDR3 covers 14 residues. The CDR3 loop is CASSPGTAMREQYF. For the CDR3, the DNA is TGTGCCAGCAGCCCCGGGACAGCTATGAGGGAGCAGTACTTC.

The chain combines TRBV7-2 with TRBJ2-1, with 8 bases that match TRBD2. The CDR3 runs 17 residues. Trimming removed 3 bases from V and 5 bases from J; junction bases left unmatched: 12. Germline CDR1 and CDR2: SGHTA and FQGNSA. DNA of the CDR3: TGTGCCAGCAGCTTGGGACTAGTATTTCCCCTAAACAATGAGCAGTTCTTC. Encoded protein: CASSLGLVFPLNNEQFF.

The chain has TRBV5-6 and TRBJ1-1, with D perhaps matching TRBD1 (6 bases). Germline-derived CDR1 and CDR2 are SGHDT and YYEEEE. V was cut by 4 bases and J by 5 bases, with 12 bases left in between. The CDR3 loop spans 13 amino acids. The CDR3 here is CASSATGRTEAFF. The CDR3 DNA is TGTGCCAGCAGCGCAACAGGGAGGACTGAAGCTTTCTTT. Filled out from reference TRBV5-6 and TRBJ1-1, the complete variable domain reads DAGVTQSPTHLIKTRGQQVTLRCSPKSGHDTVSWYQQALGQGPQFIFQYYEEEERQRGNFPDRFSGHQFPNYSSELNVNALLLGDSALYLCASSATGRTEAFFGQGTRLTVV.

V is TRBV5-1 and J is TRBJ2-5; D tentatively reads TRBD1 or TRBD2 (6 bases each). This CDR3 region has 18 residues. Germline V lookup: CDR1 SGHRS, CDR2 YFSETQ. V lost 3 bases and J lost 2, with 23 bases in between. CDR3 protein: CASSSTGAGGRAQETQYF. In DNA, the CDR3 is TGCGCCAGCAGCTCTACGGGGGCTGGGGGCCGGGCTCAAGAGACCCAGTACTTC.

This chain joins TRBV9 and TRBJ2-3; D gene ambiguous. V shed 0 bases and J shed 1 base, with 6 bases lying between them. CDR1 and CDR2 from the germline V gene are SGDLS and YYNGEE. The CDR3 has 14 amino acids. CDR3 nucleotides: TGTGCCAGCAGCGTAGGCCCAGGCACAGATACGCAGTATTTT. Its protein is CASSVGPGTDTQYF.

The chain carries TRBV6-1 and TRBJ1-4, with D possibly matching TRBD1 (5 bases). The CDR3 is 13 residues long. The V gene's germline CDR1 is MNHNS and CDR2 SASEGT. Trimming pared 10 bases from V and 4 bases from J, leaving 13 bases between. CDR3 DNA sequence: TGTGCCACCTCGTGGGGGGGTAATGAAAAACTGTTTTTT. Protein product: CATSWGGNEKLFF.

This clone was seen only once. The rearrangement uses TRBV6-4 and TRBJ2-2, with 7 bases lining up with TRBD2. V lost 1 base to trimming and J lost 4 bases; unmatched junction nucleotides: 0. CDR3 size: 14 residues. CDR1 and CDR2 (germline): MRHNA, SNTAGT. CDR3 sequence (DNA): TGTGCCAGCAGTGACTGGGGGGGCACCGGGGAGCTGTTTTTT. Its translation: CASSDWGGTGELFF.

With regard to this clone: Sequence at one end of the junction differs from germline and may be a read error. This sequence joins TRBV7-9 and TRBJ2-7; 10 nucleotides agree with TRBD2. The germline V gene has CDR1 SEHNR and CDR2 FQNEAQ (reference sequence). This CDR3 comprises 18 residues. In nucleotides, the CDR3 is TGTGCCAGCAGTTTAGCGGGAGGCGCTCGGAGAGCTACCTACGAGCAGTACTTC. Protein: CASSLAGGARRATYEQYF.

The chain is built from TRBV7-8 and TRBJ2-7; maybe TRBD2 (5 bases). In germline, CDR1 is SGHVS, CDR2 FQNEAQ. With 6 bases removed from V and 3 bases from J, the gap between germline ends came to 9 bases. CDR3 length equals 12 residues. The CDR3 protein is CASSYTSYEQYF. The DNA of the CDR3 is TGTGCCAGCAGTTACACTAGCTACGAGCAGTACTTC.

J is TRBJ1-3 and V is TRBV6-1; D is unresolved. Trimming took 0 bases from V and 4 from J, leaving 22 bases between them. Germline V gene sequence: CDR1 MNHNS, CDR2 SASEGT. The CDR3 runs to 19 residues. CDR3 protein: CASSEAGPAPFLTGNTIYF. The CDR3 nucleotides read TGTGCCAGCAGTGAAGCCGGCCCTGCGCCCTTTCTGACAGGAAACACCATATATTTT.

J is TRBJ1-2 and V is TRBV21-1; the table's D call of TRBD1 was not tested on the DNA. TRBV21-1 is a documented pseudogene. The CDR3 loop spans 13 amino acids. CDR3 protein: CASSKGTFYGYTF. Written as DNA, the CDR3 is TGTGCCAGCAGCAAAGGCACATTCTATGGCTACACCTTC.

V and J are TRBV2 and TRBJ2-7, with D possibly matching TRBD2 (5 bases). V was pared by 1 base and J by 2 bases, with 9 bases between. Germline lookup yields CDR1 SNHLY and CDR2 FYNNEI. The CDR3 is 14 amino acids. The CDR3 spells CASSEGEPAYEQYF. In DNA form, the CDR3 reads TGTGCCAGCAGTGAAGGGGAGCCCGCCTACGAGCAGTACTTC.

The chain recombines TRBV4-3 with TRBJ2-2, with TRBD2 as a possible D gene (5 bases). The CDR3 has 16 residues. Germline CDR1 is LGHNA and CDR2 is YSLEER. Trimming pared 3 bases from V and 7 bases from J, leaving 18 bases between. CDR3 region: CASSQSSRLWGGELFF. Written as DNA, the CDR3 is TGCGCCAGCAGCCAGTCAAGCCGACTATGGGGCGGGGAGCTGTTTTTT.

The chain combines TRBV7-6 with TRBJ1-3; D might be TRBD1 (5 bases). This CDR3 region has 14 residues. The V end was cut by 5 bases, the J end by 0 bases, with 8 bases between. From germline, CDR1 is SGHVS and CDR2 FNYEAQ. For the CDR3, the DNA is TGTGCCAGCAGCCAACAGGTCTCTGGAAACACCATATATTTT. Protein: CASSQQVSGNTIYF.

V usage is TRBV2 and J usage is TRBJ2-5; D is unclear. Germline loops: CDR1 SNHLY, CDR2 FYNNEI. Trimming left V 9 bases short and J 0 bases short, with 11 bases between. The CDR3 is made up of 13 amino acids. The CDR3 coding sequence is TGTGCCAGTACACTCGACAACCAAGAGACCCAGTACTTC. This gives the protein CASTLDNQETQYF.

The J gene is TRBJ2-2, the V gene TRBV5-1; D tentatively fits TRBD1 or TRBD2 (5 bases each). The germline gives CDR1 SGHRS, CDR2 YFSETQ. The CDR3 spans 15 residues. V dropped 9 bases and J dropped 3 bases, with 18 bases sitting between them. The CDR3 loop is CATKAGTRDTGELFF. CDR3 DNA sequence: TGCGCCACGAAAGCCGGGACGAGGGACACCGGGGAGCTGTTTTTT.

The chain joins TRBV4-1 to TRBJ2-2, with a possible D match to TRBD1 (6 bases). V lost 1 base and J 5 bases, leaving 17 bases between the germline ends. CDR1 and CDR2 (germline): MGHRA, YSYEKL. CDR3 length: 17 residues. CDR3 residues: CASSQGGPGDGTGELFF. CDR3 DNA: TGCGCCAGCAGCCAAGGAGGCCCAGGGGACGGGACCGGGGAGCTGTTTTTT.

The rearrangement links TRBV7-9 to TRBJ2-1; tentative D call: TRBD2 (6 bases). Trimming took off 1 base at V and 7 bases at J, with 14 bases between the two ends. Germline V gives CDR1 SEHNR, CDR2 FQNEAQ (reference sequence). The CDR3 is made up of 15 amino acids. The CDR3 reads CASSLGSGVWNEQFF. CDR3 in DNA: TGTGCCAGCAGCTTAGGATCGGGGGTTTGGAATGAGCAGTTCTTC.

The chain joins TRBV7-7 to TRBJ2-4; perhaps TRBD1 as D (5 bases). V was pared by 3 bases and J by 8 bases, with 11 bases between. The germline gives CDR1 SSHAT, CDR2 FNYEAQ (reference sequence). The length of the CDR3 is 13 residues. CDR3 in amino acids: CASSFGVGDIQYF. For the CDR3, the DNA is TGTGCCAGCAGCTTTGGAGTAGGGGACATTCAGTACTTC. Combining the CDR3 with reference TRBV7-7 and TRBJ2-4 gives the whole variable domain GAGVSQSPRYKVTKRGQDVTLRCDPISSHATLYWYQQALGQGPEFLTYFNYEAQPDKSGLPSDRFSAERPEGSISTLTIQRTEQRDSAMYRCASSFGVGDIQYFGAGTRLSVL.

This clone came up many times. Here the CDR3 DNA reads TGTGCCAGCAGCTTAGCGGGTCCCCCCTACGAGCAGTACTTC. Translation: CASSLAGPPYEQYF. This chain joins TRBV5-4 and TRBJ2-7, with D possibly being TRBD2 (6 bases). This CDR3 comprises 14 residues. The germline V and J ends were trimmed by 2 bases and 2 bases, with 11 bases remaining between them. Germline CDR1 reads SGHNT; CDR2 reads YYREEE (reference sequence).

CDR3 nucleotide sequence: TGTGCCATCAGTGAAGGGAGGGATCAGCCCCAGCATTTT. Translated, it gives CAISEGRDQPQHF. The V and J genes are TRBV10-3 and TRBJ1-5; no clear D. CDR1 and CDR2 from the germline V gene are ENHRY and SYGVKD. With 3 bases removed from V and 5 bases from J, the gap between germline ends came to 8 bases. This CDR3 has 13 residues.

V gene TRBV5-1 combines with J gene TRBJ2-5; TRBD2 matches 12 bases. The CDR3 extends over 16 amino acids. Germline V gene data show CDR1 as SGHRS and CDR2 as YFSETQ. V trimming: 4 bases; J trimming: 2 bases; junction bases outside the gene matches: 6. CDR3 DNA sequence: TGCGCCAGCAGCGCGACTAGCGGGAGTCGGCAAGAGACCCAGTACTTC. This encodes CASSATSGSRQETQYF.